The clone carrying this T cell receptor beta chain occurred many times. What it binds is not known. These data belong to a study of Graves' ophthalmopathy and Graves' hyperthyroidism. Study-level results: The blood repertoire also included most expanded thyroid clonotypes above 0.001 frequency.

Ineligible for inclusion were patients with other autoimmune diseases, uncontrolled infections, pregnancy or lactation. Trimming left V 0 bases short and J 6 bases short, with 14 bases between. Germline values: CDR1 SQVTM, CDR2 ANQGSEA. The CDR3 covers 14 residues. RNA transcripts served as template for amplifying TCR beta CDR3 sequences. The first round was an RT-PCR with HTBI primers, and the second round was a multiplex PCR. TCRdb re-called the multiplex PCR reads through MiXCR, storing one row per CDR3 protein. Altogether over a million distinct CDR3 sequences are present, about 35% being singletons, with the ten largest covering around 10%.

Material: peripheral blood or thyroid tissue (not recorded which). The rearrangement links TRBV29-1 to TRBJ1-2; weak D call: TRBD1 (6 bases). This TCR came from an adult man with Graves' hyperthyroidism. DNA of the CDR3: TGCAGCGTTGAAGATTTTCTACAGGGACATGGCTACACCTTC. Protein product: CSVEDFLQGHGYTF.